The T cell receptor (beta chain) under discussion was sequenced for a study of blood T cell repertoires in COVID-19. On the study more broadly: There were acute and convalescent COVID-19 samples, and they came from the United States, Italy and Spain. Nucleic acid was either cDNA or gDNA, and it came from T cells, B-cell-depleted T cells, or PBMCs.

About this clone: Other nucleotide sequences in the sample specify the same CDR3.

V was pared by 0 bases and J by 1 base, with 6 bases between. The CDR3 runs to 14 residues. Germline V gives CDR1 LNHNV, CDR2 YYDKDF (reference sequence). Original processing notes: Researchers report that nucleated cell counts were estimated from reference gene primer amplification. TCRdb keeps only in-frame clones here, not all; method: immunoSEQ multiplex PCR. V, J and clone size derive from that table, while D and trimming were established from the DNA sequence. This sample has approximately 170,000 clones, with 80% found just once. Grouping used clinical history reported by participants in a survey and questionnaire.

V gene TRBV15 combines with J gene TRBJ1-1; D not resolved. Material: PBMCs or T cells enriched from blood (not recorded which). The clonotype comes from a man aged 35-49 years who had recovered from COVID-19. CDR3 region: CATSRDRTNTEAFF. The CDR3, as DNA: TGTGCCACCAGCAGAGATAGAACGAACACTGAAGCTTTCTTT.